The 18 T cell receptor beta chains in this list originate from one sample, sequenced in a study of early T cells in non-severe SARS-CoV-2 infection. TCRdb analysed the 5' RACE reads with MiXCR anew, one entry per CDR3 protein. The sample shows tens of thousands of distinct CDR3 sequences, around 8.4% of them seen only once. Sample: whole blood. The receptors originated from an adult who was a healthcare worker with PCR-confirmed SARS-CoV-2 infection or an uninfected control (not recorded which).

This clonotype was counted between two and nine times. This chain uses TRBV20-1 with TRBJ2-2; D uncertain. Trimming cost V 1 base and J 5 bases, with 8 bases left between them. Looked up from germline, CDR1 is DFQATT and CDR2 is SNEGSKA (reference sequence). CDR3 length: 13 amino acids. The CDR3, as DNA: TGCAGTGCTAGAGCGGATGGGACCGGGGAGCTGTTTTTT. Translated, it gives CSARADGTGELFF.

There are a few counts of this clonotype. This rearrangement joins TRBV28 to TRBJ2-7, with D possibly matching TRBD2 (6 bases). The germline gives CDR1 MDHEN, CDR2 SYDVKM. V gave up 6 bases and J gave up 1 base, with 13 bases separating them. CDR3 length: 14 amino acids. The CDR3 here is CASRGGASSYEQYF. DNA for the CDR3: TGTGCCAGCAGGGGCGGGGCCTCGTCCTACGAGCAGTACTTC.

This clonotype showed up many times. The rearrangement joins TRBV6-2 or TRBV6-3 to TRBJ2-7, with 10 bases aligning to TRBD2. The trim removed 6 bases at V and 1 base at J, leaving 12 bases unmatched. Germline CDR1 and CDR2: MNHEY and SVGEGT. CDR3 length equals 17 residues. CDR3 sequence: CASSRRLSGRLSYEQYF. In DNA, the CDR3 is TGTGCCAGCAGCCGCCGCCTTAGCGGGAGGCTATCCTACGAGCAGTACTTC.

This clonotype appeared many times. This rearrangement joins TRBV11-2 to TRBJ2-7; 10 bases map to TRBD2. Germline V gives CDR1 SGHAT, CDR2 FQNNGV. V lost 6 bases and J lost 6; bases outside the gene matches: 8. The CDR3 runs 14 residues. The DNA of the CDR3 is TGTGCCAGCAGTACGGGACTAGCGTTTGGCGAGCAGTACTTC. It is translated as CASSTGLAFGEQYF.

This clonotype was seen many times. The chain joins TRBV6-2 or TRBV6-3 to TRBJ1-2; the D is unclear. Germline assignment: CDR1 MNHEY and CDR2 SVGEGT. V lost 7 bases and J 2 bases, leaving 5 bases between the germline ends. CDR3 length: 11 residues. The CDR3 DNA follows: TGTGCCAGCAACGACAACTATGGCTACACCTTC. Its translation is CASNDNYGYTF.

This clonotype came up a few times. CDR3 loop: CASSLRGGTSDSDEQYF. CDR3 sequence (DNA): TGTGCCAGCAGCTTAAGGGGCGGGACTAGCGATTCGGACGAGCAGTACTTC. This chain connects TRBV11-2 to TRBJ2-7, with 10 positions matching TRBD2. J gave up 5 bases and V 2 bases, and 12 bases lay outside the gene matches. Per the germline V gene, CDR1 is SGHAT and CDR2 is FQNNGV. The CDR3 length is 17 residues.

This chain uses TRBV20-1 with TRBJ1-2, with D possibly being TRBD1 (6 bases). The CDR3 is 12 amino acids. From germline, CDR1 is DFQATT and CDR2 SNEGSKA (reference sequence). V was cut by 7 bases and J by 10 bases, with 19 bases left in between. CDR3 in amino acids: CSGTGSGGIYTF. CDR3 nucleotides: TGCAGTGGAACAGGGTCCGGGGGGATCTACACCTTC.

There are many counts of this clonotype. V usage is TRBV3-1 and J usage is TRBJ1-2; possible D gene TRBD1, 5 bases. V lost 0 bases to trimming and J lost 9 bases, with 14 bases between them. CDR3 length: 14 amino acids. Germline V gene lookup returns CDR1 LGHDT and CDR2 YNNKEL (reference sequence). CDR3 DNA: TGTGCCAGCAGCCAAGATCTGGGGGGAACGAGCTACACCTTC. As protein: CASSQDLGGTSYTF.

This clonotype was detected only a few times. The rearrangement joins TRBV10-2 to TRBJ1-1; 10 positions agree with TRBD1. Per the germline V gene, CDR1 is WSHSY and CDR2 is SAAADI. The CDR3 runs to 15 residues. The trim removed 1 base at V and 6 bases at J, leaving 5 bases unmatched. The CDR3: CASSEYDRGRPEAFF. In DNA, the CDR3 is TGCGCCAGCAGTGAGTATGACAGGGGGCGACCTGAAGCTTTCTTT.

This clonotype was counted ten times or more. This chain connects TRBV30 to TRBJ1-4; weak D call: TRBD1 (5 bases). The CDR3 is 15 amino acids. The V gene's germline CDR1 is GTSNPN and CDR2 SVGIG (reference sequence). Between the trimmed V and J ends, which lost 6 bases and 6 bases, there was a span of 20 bases. The CDR3 region is CACSPEWGRDEKLFF. The CDR3 DNA reads as TGTGCCTGCTCTCCCGAGTGGGGGAGGGATGAAAAACTGTTTTTT. The full variable domain, rest sourced from reference TRBV30 and TRBJ1-4, is SQTIHQWPATLVQPVGSPLSLECTVEGTSNPNLYWYRQAAGRGLQLLFYSVGIGQISSEVPQNLSASRPQDRQFILSSKKLLLSDSGFYLCACSPEWGRDEKLFFGSGTQLSVL.

In this sample, this clonotype turned up many times. This rearrangement joins TRBV20-1 to TRBJ1-1, with 7 nucleotides matching TRBD1. This CDR3 is 11 amino acids long. V lost 6 bases and J lost 8; bases outside the gene matches: 6. Germline CDR1 and CDR2: DFQATT and SNEGSKA (reference sequence). In DNA form, the CDR3 reads TGCAGTGCGAGGGGACAGAGGGAAGCTTTCTTT. Translating it yields CSARGQREAFF.

This clonotype was seen many times. The chain joins TRBV7-3 to TRBJ2-1, with D possibly TRBD1 on 5 matching bases. V gave up 3 bases and J gave up 1 base, with 10 bases separating them. The CDR3 spans 15 residues. The V gene's germline CDR1 is SGHTA and CDR2 FQGTGA. CDR3 sequence: CASSFSTGSYNEQFF. For the CDR3, the DNA is TGTGCCAGCAGCTTTAGTACAGGATCCTACAATGAGCAGTTCTTC.

This clonotype was seen many times. The chain carries TRBV7-2 and TRBJ2-3; D is ambiguous. V was pared by 8 bases and J by 0 bases, with 12 bases between. CDR1 is SGHTA and CDR2 is FQGNSA in the germline V gene. The CDR3 sequence is 14 residues long. The CDR3 sequence is CASSPSSSTDTQYF. CDR3 bases: TGTGCCAGCTCCCCGTCCTCCAGCACAGATACGCAGTATTTT.

This clonotype has a handful of counts. J is TRBJ1-6 and V is TRBV5-1; D is unclear. Trimming pared 4 bases from V and 3 bases from J, leaving 11 bases between. Germline lookup yields CDR1 SGHRS and CDR2 YFSETQ. This CDR3 is built from 15 residues. CDR3 protein: CASSPESYYNSPLHF. The CDR3 nucleotides are TGCGCCAGCAGCCCCGAAAGTTACTATAATTCACCCCTCCACTTT.

In its sample, this clonotype was seen a few times. The chain has TRBV10-2 and TRBJ2-1; TRBD2 agrees at 7 bases. V lost 2 bases and J lost 5; bases outside the gene matches: 6. The CDR3 totals 15 residues. Germline V gene lookup returns CDR1 WSHSY and CDR2 SAAADI. The DNA for the CDR3 is TGCGCCAGCAGTGAGCGACGGGAGGCGAACAATGAGCAGTTCTTC. Its translation is CASSERREANNEQFF.

This clonotype was counted many times. The chain couples TRBV6-2 or TRBV6-3 to TRBJ2-7; D possibly corresponds to TRBD1 (6 bases). In germline, CDR1 is MNHEY, CDR2 SVGEGT. Trimming removed 8 bases at V and 7 bases at J, with 12 bases between. The CDR3 totals 11 residues. The CDR3 protein is CASAQGWEQYF. As DNA, the CDR3 is TGTGCCAGCGCGCAGGGGTGGGAGCAGTACTTC.

In this sample, this clonotype turned up many times. The gene calls are TRBV7-3 and TRBJ2-1, with 10 bases identical to TRBD2. V lost 5 bases and J lost 2; bases outside the gene matches: 3. This CDR3 region has 15 residues. CDR1 is SGHTA, CDR2 FQGTGA, per germline. The CDR3 sequence: CASSPTSGAYNEQFF. In DNA form, the CDR3 reads TGTGCCAGCAGCCCTACTAGCGGGGCCTACAATGAGCAGTTCTTC.

This sequence joins TRBV4-1 and TRBJ2-1; D gene uncertain. Germline assignment: CDR1 MGHRA and CDR2 YSYEKL. The CDR3 extends over 16 amino acids. Trimming took 3 bases from V and 7 from J, leaving 19 bases between them. Here the CDR3 DNA reads TGCGCCAGCAGCCAGGGTGGACCCGCCTTTGAGAATGAGCAGTTCTTC. Amino acids: CASSQGGPAFENEQFF.